What follows describes a single T cell receptor beta chain. This clonotype was counted ten times or more. Which antigen it targets is not known. It has no much larger one-base neighbor in the sample; base qualities were not kept. These data are taken from a study of T cells in Graves' hyperthyroidism and ophthalmopathy (dated by TCRdb to the late 2010s). The study in broad terms: Peripheral blood samples were taken at initial diagnosis, before any treatment was given. To identify TCR V-J signatures that set the groups apart, the researchers used a discovery cohort of 100 or so patients, made up of roughly 45 with Graves' ophthalmopathy and about 55 with stable Graves' hyperthyroidism. According to the paper, TCR Vbeta CDR3 sequencing was carried out on over 130 peripheral blood samples, which came from over 40 ophthalmopathy, around 74 hyperthyroidism and around 17 progressor patients. For training and testing, the approximately 92 patients in the discovery cohort were randomly divided in a 7:3 ratio. In addition, the study compared T-cell repertoires in thyroid tissue and in blood from over 5 Graves' hyperthyroidism patients. Following sampling, methimazole starting at 30 mg daily was given to hyperthyroidism patients, and high-dose intravenous methylprednisolone was given to ophthalmopathy patients. Prospective prediction of ophthalmopathy was tested in an independent validation cohort of fewer than 20 hyperthyroidism patients and approximately 17 patients who later progressed to ophthalmopathy.

Hyperthyroidism patients were newly diagnosed, had a disease duration of under 2 months, and were aged 18 to 65 years. Exclusion was applied to patients with uncontrolled infections, other autoimmune diseases, pregnancy or lactation. Diagnoses relied on clinical symptoms, serum thyroxine and TRAb, thyroid ultrasound and orbital computed tomography. For progressor patients, blood was drawn at the first diagnosis of hyperthyroidism, before any ophthalmopathy symptoms had appeared. PBMCs were isolated from 10 ml of fresh peripheral blood by Ficoll-Paque density gradient centrifugation. Progressor patients were initially diagnosed with Graves' hyperthyroidism and developed ophthalmopathy during follow-up. Total RNA was extracted using Trizol reagent, and RNA quality was assessed on an Agilent 2100 Bioanalyzer. Trimming costs V 3 bases and J 1 base, and their ends lie 19 bases apart. The germline V gene gives CDR1 as MNHNS and CDR2 as SASEGT. Reading from cysteine to phenylalanine, the CDR3 counts 18 amino acids. The entry retains the CDR3 DNA only, 54 bases that are in frame from base 1.

Beyond this particular receptor, the publication reports: A model built on a 13 V-J signature distinguished ophthalmopathy from stable hyperthyroidism, reaching 87.88% sensitivity and about 81% specificity in cross-validation and 80%/75% in testing. Most expanded thyroid clonotypes (frequency above 0.001) were also found in blood, which suggests that blood repertoires may mirror thyroid immune responses. In validation, the model predicted progression to ophthalmopathy a median of approximately 6.6 months before onset, with approximately 70% sensitivity and 72.22% specificity. Sample size was not statistically predetermined, and investigators were not blinded to group allocation.

The TCR beta CDR3 regions were amplified from RNA transcripts. For the first round of RT-PCR on the TCR CDR3, the HTBI primer set was used together with the Qiagen OneStep RT-PCR kit. The libraries were constructed in a second round of multiplex PCR and then size-selected and purified. The libraries were sequenced on an Illumina HiSeq2000 using paired-end 100 bp reads. Regarding the original processing steps: SOAPnuke was used to process the raw data, throwing out any read that contained adapters or uncalled bases, had a mean Phred below 15, or lacked an exact constant-primer or identifier match. High-quality paired reads were merged using COPE v1.2.5, and each unique nucleotide sequence was defined as a clonotype. MiTCR v1.1 was used to align the clonotypes against IMGT TRBV, TRBD and TRBJ reference segments. The analysis included only V-J combinations with a frequency above 0.0001, which together covered 99% to 99.2% of the repertoires. The TCS score was defined as F50 (clonal expansion) divided by E x V (chaos), with BLOSUM62-based TCRdist calculated between CDR3 peptides within each V-J. Welch's t-statistics and random forest reduced around 510 V-J features to roughly 13, which were used in a naive Bayes classifier (R e1071). TCRdb cleaned the public reads at Q25 with fastp, built clones with MiXCR and kept in-frame beta chains. Entries are consolidated by CDR3 protein sequence, retaining the most common genes and DNA. It is TCRdb's table, rather than the study itself, that gives the V and J calls and clone size. For this sample there are over 250,000 distinct CDR3 sequences; 20% to 30% appear just once. The top ten hold about a quarter of the sample.

The chain is assembled from TRBV6-1 and TRBJ1-3; the D gene is possibly TRBD1, with 5 bases matching. The sample was blood. The TCR was taken from a man between 35 and 55 years old with Graves' hyperthyroidism that later progressed to Graves' ophthalmopathy. Here is the DNA: TGTGCCAGCAGTGAGGGTCAGGGCTTTACTTCGTCTGGAAACACCATATATTTT. Translated, this gives CASSEGQGFTSSGNTIYF.